A selection of T cell receptor beta chains follows, all from one sample in a study of blood T cell repertoires in COVID-19. Only in-frame clones appear in the TCRdb table, and some are missing; sequencing was by immunoSEQ multiplex PCR. The sample carries roughly 90,000 clones, roughly 89% recorded once. Specimen: peripheral blood. These receptor sequences come from an elderly woman with active COVID-19. CDR3s include the opening cysteine and the closing phenylalanine or tryptophan. Fields, in order: clone size, D gene, J gene, V gene, CDR3 DNA, CDR3 protein. A D gene is named only where the DNA matches it firmly. Size is omitted from some rows. Given values are once, few, many or a class for expanded clones.

-,TRBD1,TRBJ2-1,TRBV10-2,TGCGCCAGCAGGATGCAACAGGGGGCCTACAATGAGCAGTTCTTC,CASRMQQGAYNEQFF
-,TRBD2,TRBJ2-2,TRBV6-5,TGTGCCAGCAGTCCACTAGCGGGAGTTACCGGGGAGCTGTTTTTT,CASSPLAGVTGELFF
-,TRBD1,TRBJ2-7,TRBV27,TGTGCCAGCAGCAGCCGAACGGGACAGGGTTACTTC,CASSSRTGQGYF
-,-,TRBJ1-2,TRBV7-9,TGTGCCAGCAGCCCCGCCGCACCCGGGGTGAATGGCTACACCTTC,CASSPAAPGVNGYTF
-,-,TRBJ2-6,TRBV7-9,TGTGCCAGCAGCCGTACAGGAGCTGGGGCCAACGTCCTGACTTTC,CASSRTGAGANVLTF
-,TRBD1,TRBJ2-1,TRBV2,TGTGCCAGCAGTACCAACCTTAACAGGGGTGGTGATTACAATGAGCAGTTCTTC,CASSTNLNRGGDYNEQFF
-,-,TRBJ2-1,TRBV28,TGTGCCAGCAGTTTACTAGAGCCAGGGGCCCGGTTCTTC,CASSLLEPGARFF
-,-,TRBJ1-2,TRBV28,TGTGCCAGCACAGGGACTTACCGGGGAGGCTACACCTTC,CASTGTYRGGYTF
-,TRBD2,TRBJ2-5,TRBV7-9,TGTGCCAGCAGCTTTCAAGCGGGGGGACAAGAGACCCAGTACTTC,CASSFQAGGQETQYF
-,-,TRBJ2-3,TRBV7-8,TGTGCCAGCAGCTTTCAACTAGCCCCCACAGATACGCAGTATTTT,CASSFQLAPTDTQYF
-,TRBD2,TRBJ2-3,TRBV7-9,TGTGCCAGCGCAGAGGCGGGAGGATCCCCAGATACGCAGTATTTT,CASAEAGGSPDTQYF
-,-,TRBJ1-2,TRBV18,TGTGCCAGCTCACCATTAGACGCAGGGGCCTATGGCTACACCTTC,CASSPLDAGAYGYTF
-,TRBD2,TRBJ2-7,TRBV14,TGTGCCAGCAGCCAACAGCGGGGCTCCTACGAGCAGTACTTC,CASSQQRGSYEQYF
-,TRBD1,TRBJ2-3,TRBV7-3,TGTGCCAGCAGCTGGGGGACAGGGTCCACAGATACGCAGTATTTT,CASSWGTGSTDTQYF
-,-,TRBJ2-1,TRBV5-5,TGTGCCAGCAGCTTGTCTCCAGACAATGAGCAGTTCTTC,CASSLSPDNEQFF
-,TRBD2,TRBJ2-5,TRBV3-1/TRBV3-2,TGTGCCAGCAGCCAAGCCCTTAGACTAGCAGAACAAGAGACCCAGTACTTC,CASSQALRLAEQETQYF
-,TRBD2,TRBJ2-5,TRBV7-9,TGTGCCAGCAGCTCACCCCGGGGGGCCCAGTACTTC,CASSSPRGAQYF
-,TRBD1,TRBJ2-7,TRBV2,TGTGCCAGCAGAGCCGGGACAGGGGACGAGCAGTACTTC,CASRAGTGDEQYF
-,-,TRBJ2-7,TRBV27,TGTGCCAGCAGTTCCCCCCATGTGGGAGTACTTAACTACGAGCAGTACTTC,CASSSPHVGVLNYEQYF
-,TRBD1,TRBJ2-5,TRBV7-9,TGTGCCAGCCACTCGGGACAGGGGTTCCTGGAGACCCAGTACTTC,CASHSGQGFLETQYF
-,TRBD1,TRBJ2-7,TRBV7-9,TGTGCCAGCAGCTTACGAGGGGACAGGGGGGACGAGCAGTACTTC,CASSLRGDRGDEQYF
few,TRBD2,TRBJ2-2,TRBV5-1,TGCGCCAGCAGCTTGGGGTTCCCGGGACTAGCCGCCGGGGAGCTGTTTTTT,CASSLGFPGLAAGELFF
-,-,TRBJ1-5,TRBV5-8,TGTGCCAGCACCTTGGTTCGGCCCCAGCATTTT,CASTLVRPQHF
-,TRBD2,TRBJ2-3,TRBV27,TGTGCCAGCAGTTCCCGGACTAGCGGGAGGCCAGATACGCAGTATTTT,CASSSRTSGRPDTQYF
-,TRBD1,TRBJ2-5,TRBV7-3,TGTGCCAGCAGCTTGGACAGGATGGAGACCCAGTACTTC,CASSLDRMETQYF
-,TRBD1,TRBJ2-1,TRBV6-5,TGTGCCAGCAGAACAGGGGTCAATGAGCAGTTCTTC,CASRTGVNEQFF
-,-,TRBJ2-3,TRBV11-2,TGTGCCAGCAGCTTCCAGACGCAGTATTTT,CASSFQTQYF
-,TRBD1,TRBJ2-7,TRBV5-6,TGTGCCAGCAGCATGGACAGGGGGCATAACTCCGAGCAGTACTTC,CASSMDRGHNSEQYF
-,TRBD1,TRBJ1-2,TRBV19,TGTGCCAGTAGATTCGACAGGGGGTACGGCTACACCTTC,CASRFDRGYGYTF
once,TRBD2,TRBJ2-1,TRBV11-2,TGTGCCAGCAGCTTAGATCTTGATTTAGCGGGAAAAAGGATGGTTGATGAGCAGTTCTTC,CASSLDLDLAGKRMVDEQFF
-,-,TRBJ1-1,TRBV30,TGTGCCTGGGCCCAACGGAGTGTCACTGAAGCTTTCTTT,CAWAQRSVTEAFF
-,TRBD1,TRBJ1-1,TRBV5-1,TGCGCCAGCAGCTTGGCGACAGGGGGCGAATCTGAAGCTTTCTTT,CASSLATGGESEAFF
-,TRBD2,TRBJ2-3,TRBV7-9,TGTGCCAGCAGCAAAGGACTAGCGGGATTTGTTCACCTTACAGATACGCAGTATTTT,CASSKGLAGFVHLTDTQYF
-,TRBD1,TRBJ1-1,TRBV6-6,TGTGCCAGCGGGGCGGGACAGCGAACGAACACTGAAGCTTTCTTT,CASGAGQRTNTEAFF
-,-,TRBJ2-1,TRBV9,TGTGCCAGCAGCGTAGGACTACCGGCCTACAATGAGCAGTTCTTC,CASSVGLPAYNEQFF
-,TRBD2,TRBJ2-3,TRBV18,TGTGCCAGCTCTCCCACTAGCGGGAGTTCGGATACGCAGTATTTT,CASSPTSGSSDTQYF
-,TRBD1,TRBJ2-7,TRBV7-9,TGTGCCAGCAGCTTGGGGACAGGGGGACTCTACGAGCAGTACTTC,CASSLGTGGLYEQYF
-,-,TRBJ2-2,TRBV24-1,TGTGCCACCAGTGATTCAGGGGGAGGTAGCACCGGGGAGCTGTTTTTT,CATSDSGGGSTGELFF
-,TRBD2,TRBJ2-7,TRBV19,TGTGCCAGTAGTTATAGCGGGGACTCCTACGAGCAGTACTTC,CASSYSGDSYEQYF
-,TRBD1,TRBJ2-7,TRBV6-5,TGTGCCAGCAGTTGGGACAGGGTCGAAGAGCAGTACTTC,CASSWDRVEEQYF
-,TRBD2,TRBJ2-2,TRBV4-3,TGCGCCAGCAGCCAGCAAGCGGGAGGGAACACCGGGGAGCTGTTTTTT,CASSQQAGGNTGELFF
-,-,TRBJ2-3,TRBV18,TGTGCCAGCTCACCAGCAGGGGCACAAGATACGCAGTATTTT,CASSPAGAQDTQYF
-,TRBD1,TRBJ2-7,TRBV7-9,TGTGCCAGCACCCCCCGGGACAGGGGGAGCTACGAGCAGTACTTC,CASTPRDRGSYEQYF